This TCR beta chain was recovered during a study of T cell responses to AZD1222 COVID-19 vaccine. Study observations and caveats: In all cases, repertoires were sampled only after the peak T cell response. Only a handful of AZD1222 recipients tested seropositive at baseline. Females made up more of the donors, who were largely white British, and clonal diversity may have come out too low. Unmutated variant regions reportedly attract nearly half of all spike-specific TCRs.

Here immunoSEQ multiplex PCR was the method, and the copy in TCRdb shows in-frame clones only, minus some. The sample shows about 82,000 clones, roughly nine tenths of them seen only once. Deletions cut 5 bases from V and 2 bases from J, with 10 bases between. Germline CDR1 and CDR2: SGHTA and FQGNSA. The CDR3 totals 14 residues. As concerns this clone: The antigen is undetermined.

The starting material was peripheral blood, obtained on day 0 of AZD1222 vaccination. The sequence came from an adult in good health. The rearrangement links TRBV7-2 to TRBJ1-3; possible D gene TRBD1, 5 bases. CDR3 residues: CASSPGGAGNTIYF. Written as DNA, the CDR3 is TGTGCCAGCAGCCCCGGGGGGGCTGGAAACACCATATATTTT.